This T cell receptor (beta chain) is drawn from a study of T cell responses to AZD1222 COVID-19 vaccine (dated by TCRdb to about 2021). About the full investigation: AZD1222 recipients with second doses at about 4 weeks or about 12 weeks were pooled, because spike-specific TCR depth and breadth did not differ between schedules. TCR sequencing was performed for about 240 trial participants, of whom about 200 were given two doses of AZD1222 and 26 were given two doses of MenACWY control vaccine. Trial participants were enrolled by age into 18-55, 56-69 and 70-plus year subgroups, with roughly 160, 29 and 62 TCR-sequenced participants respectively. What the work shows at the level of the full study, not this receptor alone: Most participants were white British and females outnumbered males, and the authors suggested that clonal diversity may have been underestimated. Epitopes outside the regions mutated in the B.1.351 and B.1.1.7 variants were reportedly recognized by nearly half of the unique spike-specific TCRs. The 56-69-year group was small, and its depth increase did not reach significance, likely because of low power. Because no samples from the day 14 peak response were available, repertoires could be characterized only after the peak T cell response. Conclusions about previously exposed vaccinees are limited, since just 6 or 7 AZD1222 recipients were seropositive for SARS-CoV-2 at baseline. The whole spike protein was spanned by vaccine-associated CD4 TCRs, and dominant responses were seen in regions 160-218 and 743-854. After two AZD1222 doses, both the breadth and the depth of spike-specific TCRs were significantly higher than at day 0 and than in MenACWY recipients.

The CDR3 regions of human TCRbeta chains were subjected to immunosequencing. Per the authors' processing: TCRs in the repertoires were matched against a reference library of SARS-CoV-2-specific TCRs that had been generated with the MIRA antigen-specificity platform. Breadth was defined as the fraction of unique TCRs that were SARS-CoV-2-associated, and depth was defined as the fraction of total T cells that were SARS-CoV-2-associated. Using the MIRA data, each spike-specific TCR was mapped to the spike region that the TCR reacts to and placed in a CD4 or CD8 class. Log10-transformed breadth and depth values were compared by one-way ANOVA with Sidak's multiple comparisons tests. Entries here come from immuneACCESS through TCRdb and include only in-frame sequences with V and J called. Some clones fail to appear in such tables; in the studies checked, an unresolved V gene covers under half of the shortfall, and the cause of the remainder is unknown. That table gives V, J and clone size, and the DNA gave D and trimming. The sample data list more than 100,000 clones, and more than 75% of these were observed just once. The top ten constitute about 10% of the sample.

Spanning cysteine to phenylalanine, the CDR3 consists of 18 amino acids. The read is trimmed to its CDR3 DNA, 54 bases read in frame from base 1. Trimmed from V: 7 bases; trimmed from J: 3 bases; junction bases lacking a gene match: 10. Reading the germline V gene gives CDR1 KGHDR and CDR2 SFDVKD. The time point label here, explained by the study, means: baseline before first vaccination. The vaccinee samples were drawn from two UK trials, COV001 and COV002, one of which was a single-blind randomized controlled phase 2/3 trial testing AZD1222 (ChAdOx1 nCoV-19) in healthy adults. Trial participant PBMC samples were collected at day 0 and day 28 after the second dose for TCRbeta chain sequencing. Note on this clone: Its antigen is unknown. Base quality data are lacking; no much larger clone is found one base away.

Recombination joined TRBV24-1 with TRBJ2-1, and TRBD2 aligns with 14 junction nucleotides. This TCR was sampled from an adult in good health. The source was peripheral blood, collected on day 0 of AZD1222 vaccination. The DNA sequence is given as TGTGCCACCAGCGGGACTAGCGGGAGTAGGTTCAACTACAATGAGCAGTTCTTC. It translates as CATSGTSGSRFNYNEQFF.